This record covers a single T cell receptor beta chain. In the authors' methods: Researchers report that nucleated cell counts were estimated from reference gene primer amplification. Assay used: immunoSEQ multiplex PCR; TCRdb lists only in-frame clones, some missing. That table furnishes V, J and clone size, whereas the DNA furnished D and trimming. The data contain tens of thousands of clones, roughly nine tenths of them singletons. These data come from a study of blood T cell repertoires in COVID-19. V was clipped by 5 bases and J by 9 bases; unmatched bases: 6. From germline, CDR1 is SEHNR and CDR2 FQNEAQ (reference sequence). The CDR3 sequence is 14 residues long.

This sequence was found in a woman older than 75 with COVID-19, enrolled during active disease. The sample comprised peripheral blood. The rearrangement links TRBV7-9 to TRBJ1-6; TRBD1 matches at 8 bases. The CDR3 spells CASSQTGEGSPLHF. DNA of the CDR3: TGTGCCAGCAGCCAGACAGGGGAGGGTTCACCCCTCCACTTT.